The clone carrying this T cell receptor (beta chain) was found a few times. Its antigen remains unidentified. This sample was included in a study of early T cells in non-severe SARS-CoV-2 infection. Study context: RNA in bulk from unsorted whole blood was sequenced, and chains were unpaired.

Germline V gene data show CDR1 as MNHNS and CDR2 as SASEGT. Deletions cut 6 bases from V and 1 base from J, with 10 bases between. CDR3 length equals 15 residues. TCRdb passed the 5' RACE reads through MiXCR, listing each CDR3 protein once. The profile shows tens of thousands of distinct CDR3 sequences, about 10% of them singletons. Regarding the study as a whole: VDJdb matches were skewed toward anti-spike CD8 T cell responses.

This clonotype was sampled from an adult who was a healthcare worker with PCR-confirmed SARS-CoV-2 infection or an uninfected control (not recorded which). Sequenced here: whole blood, sampled at baseline. The rearrangement uses TRBV6-1 and TRBJ2-6, with D perhaps TRBD2 (6 bases). Here the CDR3 reads CASREGRSGANVLTF. The CDR3 DNA is TGTGCCAGCAGGGAGGGACGGTCTGGGGCCAACGTCCTGACTTTC.